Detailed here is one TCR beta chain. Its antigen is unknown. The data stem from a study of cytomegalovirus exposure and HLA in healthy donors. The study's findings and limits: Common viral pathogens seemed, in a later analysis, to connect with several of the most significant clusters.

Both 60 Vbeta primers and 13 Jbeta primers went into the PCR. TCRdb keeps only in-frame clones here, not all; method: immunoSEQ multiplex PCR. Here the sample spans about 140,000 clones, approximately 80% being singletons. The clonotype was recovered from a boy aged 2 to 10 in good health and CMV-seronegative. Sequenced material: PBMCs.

For the CDR3, the DNA is TGTGCCAGCAGCCCCGGCCGGACAAACACCGGGGAGCTGTTTTTT. Translated, it gives CASSPGRTNTGELFF. J is TRBJ2-2 and V is TRBV9; D might be TRBD1 (5 bases). The germline V gene has CDR1 SGDLS and CDR2 YYNGEE. Trimming removed 4 bases from V and 2 bases from J, with 12 bases in between. The CDR3 consists of 15 residues.